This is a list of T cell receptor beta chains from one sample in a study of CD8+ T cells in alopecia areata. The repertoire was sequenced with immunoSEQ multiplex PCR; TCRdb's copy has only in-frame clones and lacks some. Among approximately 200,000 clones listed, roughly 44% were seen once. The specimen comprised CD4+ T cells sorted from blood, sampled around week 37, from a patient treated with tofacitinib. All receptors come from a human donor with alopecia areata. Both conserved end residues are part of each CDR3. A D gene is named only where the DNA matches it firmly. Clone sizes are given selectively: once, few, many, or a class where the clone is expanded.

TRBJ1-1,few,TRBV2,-,CASKSSGSTEAFF,TGTGCCAGCAAATCCTCAGGGTCCACTGAAGCTTTCTTT
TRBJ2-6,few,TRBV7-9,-,CASSLTYSGANVLTF,TGTGCCAGCAGCTTAACCTATTCTGGGGCCAACGTCCTGACTTTC
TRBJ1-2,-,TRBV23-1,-,CAKRGIGTYGYTF,TGCGCCAAGCGGGGGATAGGGACTTATGGCTACACCTTC
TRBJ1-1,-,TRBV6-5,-,CASSYSLGAEAFF,TGTGCCAGCAGTTACTCGTTAGGTGCTGAAGCTTTCTTT
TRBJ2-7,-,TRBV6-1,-,CASSSDGTIYEQYF,TGTGCCAGCAGTTCGGACGGTACCATCTACGAGCAGTACTTC
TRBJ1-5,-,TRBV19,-,CATRGWLTSNQPQHF,TGTGCCACCAGAGGGTGGCTGACTAGCAATCAGCCCCAGCATTTT
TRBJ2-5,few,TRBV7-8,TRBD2,CASSPPSGGWETQYF,TGTGCCAGCAGCCCCCCTAGCGGGGGTTGGGAGACCCAGTACTTC
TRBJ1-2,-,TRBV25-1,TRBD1,CASSNRGVWYGYTF,TGTGCCAGCAGTAACAGGGGTGTGTGGTATGGCTACACCTTC
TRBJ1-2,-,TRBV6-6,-,CASSQLRGGYGYTF,TGTGCCAGCAGCCAACTTAGGGGGGGGTATGGCTACACCTTC
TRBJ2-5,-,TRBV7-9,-,CASSLQRSTLSWETQYF,TGTGCCAGCAGCTTACAGCGTAGTACCCTTTCTTGGGAGACCCAGTACTTC
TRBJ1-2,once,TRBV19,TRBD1,CASSIDDRVRRDGYTF,TGTGCCAGTAGTATAGATGACAGGGTTCGACGTGACGGCTACACCTTC
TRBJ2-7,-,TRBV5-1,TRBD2,CASSLGLAGSNSYEQYF,TGCGCCAGCAGCTTGGGTCTAGCGGGATCTAACTCCTACGAGCAGTACTTC
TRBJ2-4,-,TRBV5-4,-,CASSGGNLQNIQYF,TGTGCCAGCTCTGGGGGGAACCTTCAAAACATTCAGTACTTC
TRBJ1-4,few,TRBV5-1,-,CASSLAMGEGEKLFF,TGCGCCAGCAGCTTGGCTATGGGCGAAGGCGAAAAACTGTTTTTT
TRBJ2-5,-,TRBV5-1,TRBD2,CASSRWEGETQYF,TGCGCCAGCAGCCGTTGGGAGGGAGAGACCCAGTACTTC
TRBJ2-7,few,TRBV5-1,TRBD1,CASSWSTGGSYEQYF,TGCGCCAGCAGCTGGTCGACAGGGGGCTCCTACGAGCAGTACTTC
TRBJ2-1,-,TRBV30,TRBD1,CAWSDEGAGYNEQFF,TGTGCCTGGAGTGACGAGGGGGCAGGTTACAATGAGCAGTTCTTC
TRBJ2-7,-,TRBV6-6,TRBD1,CASSPGQGAYEQYF,TGTGCCAGCAGTCCGGGACAGGGGGCCTACGAGCAGTACTTC
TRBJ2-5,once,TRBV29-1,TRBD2,CSALGLGLGGAQYF,TGCAGCGCTCTAGGACTGGGACTCGGGGGGGCCCAGTACTTC
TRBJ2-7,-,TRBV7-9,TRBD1,CASSLGQASREQYF,TGTGCCAGCAGCCTAGGACAGGCCTCGAGGGAGCAGTACTTC
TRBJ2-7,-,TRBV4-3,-,CASSQEGGGTYEQYF,TGCGCCAGCAGCCAAGAGGGCGGAGGGACCTACGAGCAGTACTTC
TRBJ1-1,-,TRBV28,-,CASSPDPGRRTEAFF,TGTGCCAGCAGTCCCGACCCGGGGCGGAGGACTGAAGCTTTCTTT
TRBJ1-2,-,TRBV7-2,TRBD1,CASSFDRGAYGYTF,TGTGCCAGCAGCTTTGACAGGGGTGCCTATGGCTACACCTTC
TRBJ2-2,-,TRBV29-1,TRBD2,CTLRGESTGELFF,TGCACCCTCCGGGGGGAGAGCACCGGGGAGCTGTTTTTT
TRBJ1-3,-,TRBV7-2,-,CASRGEERNTIYF,TGTGCCAGCAGAGGGGAGGAAAGAAACACCATATATTTT
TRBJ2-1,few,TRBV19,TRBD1,CASSIDDRGNEQFF,TGTGCCAGTAGTATAGACGACAGGGGTAATGAGCAGTTCTTC
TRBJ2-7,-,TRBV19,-,CASSTRGYEQYF,TGTGCCAGTAGTACGAGGGGTTACGAGCAGTACTTC
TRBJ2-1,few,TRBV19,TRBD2,CASSTPREGRYEQFF,TGTGCCAGTAGTACACCTCGGGAGGGCCGTTATGAGCAGTTCTTC
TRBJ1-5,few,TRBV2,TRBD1,CASSGGQGVQPQHF,TGTGCCAGCAGTGGGGGGCAGGGGGTACAGCCCCAGCATTTT
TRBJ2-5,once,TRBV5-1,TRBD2,CASSLPSGSLEETQYF,TGCGCCAGCAGCTTGCCTAGCGGGAGCCTTGAGGAGACCCAGTACTTC
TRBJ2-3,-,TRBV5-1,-,CASSLGAKADTQYF,TGCGCCAGCAGCTTGGGGGCGAAAGCAGATACGCAGTATTTT
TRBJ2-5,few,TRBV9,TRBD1,CASSLWTGKEETQYF,TGTGCCAGCAGCCTCTGGACAGGGAAAGAAGAGACCCAGTACTTC
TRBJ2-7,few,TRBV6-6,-,CAIRSGLPSYEQYF,TGTGCCATCAGAAGCGGGTTACCCTCCTACGAGCAGTACTTC
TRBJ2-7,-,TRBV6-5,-,CASSYSGTAGEQYF,TGTGCCAGCAGTTACTCCGGGACGGCGGGCGAGCAGTACTTC
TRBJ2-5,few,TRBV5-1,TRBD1,CASSKGAQSTIQETQYF,TGCGCCAGCAGCAAGGGGGCTCAATCCACAATACAAGAGACCCAGTACTTC
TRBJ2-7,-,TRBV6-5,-,CASSPLYEQYF,TGTGCCAGCAGCCCTCTCTACGAGCAGTACTTC
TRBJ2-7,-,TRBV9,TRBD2,CASSVDSSGSWPPYEQYF,TGTGCCAGCAGCGTAGATTCTAGCGGGAGCTGGCCTCCCTACGAGCAGTACTTC
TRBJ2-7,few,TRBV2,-,CASSVGQPSYEQYF,TGTGCCAGCAGCGTAGGACAGCCCTCCTACGAGCAGTACTTC
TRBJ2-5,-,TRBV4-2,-,CASSRVTRGETQYF,TGTGCCAGCAGCCGCGTGACTAGGGGAGAGACCCAGTACTTC
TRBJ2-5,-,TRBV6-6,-,CATLSRETQYF,TGTGCCACCCTCTCTCGGGAGACCCAGTACTTC
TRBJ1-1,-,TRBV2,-,CASTSRTSEAFF,TGTGCCAGCACCAGCCGTACGTCTGAAGCTTTCTTT
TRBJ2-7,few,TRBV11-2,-,CASSFDSRTYEQYF,TGTGCCAGCAGCTTCGACAGTCGGACCTACGAGCAGTACTTC